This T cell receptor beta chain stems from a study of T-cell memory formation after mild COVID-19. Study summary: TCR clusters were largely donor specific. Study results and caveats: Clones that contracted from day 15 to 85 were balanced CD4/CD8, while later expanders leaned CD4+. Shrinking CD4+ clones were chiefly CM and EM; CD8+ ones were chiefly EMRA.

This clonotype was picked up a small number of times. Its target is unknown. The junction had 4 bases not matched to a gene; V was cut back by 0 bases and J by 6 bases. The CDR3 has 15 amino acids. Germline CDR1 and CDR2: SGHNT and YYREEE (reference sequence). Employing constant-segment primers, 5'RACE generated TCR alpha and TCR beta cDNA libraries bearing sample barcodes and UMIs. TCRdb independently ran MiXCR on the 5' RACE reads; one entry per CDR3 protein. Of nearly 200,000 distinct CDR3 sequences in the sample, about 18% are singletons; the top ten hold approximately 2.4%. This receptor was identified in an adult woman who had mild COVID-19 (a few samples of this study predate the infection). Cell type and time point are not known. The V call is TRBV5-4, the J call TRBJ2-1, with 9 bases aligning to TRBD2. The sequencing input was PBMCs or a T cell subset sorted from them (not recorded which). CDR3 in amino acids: CASSLAGGRANEQFF. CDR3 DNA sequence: TGTGCCAGCAGCTTGGCCGGCGGGAGGGCCAATGAGCAGTTCTTC.